This TCR beta chain came from a study of control samples from healthy donors and cancer patients. The repertoire was sequenced with immunoSEQ multiplex PCR; TCRdb's copy has only in-frame clones and lacks some. The sample lists about 250,000 clones, 82% occurring once. The germline CDR1 and CDR2 sequences are GTSNPN and SVGIG (reference sequence). The CDR3 totals 16 residues. V gave up 0 bases and J gave up 7 bases, with 19 bases separating them. V usage is TRBV30 and J usage is TRBJ2-1; weak D call: TRBD1 (6 bases). The sequence was obtained from a woman aged 60-75 years with lung cancer. Sequenced: PBMCs. CDR3 in amino acids: CAWSVLPWQGRNEQFF. The CDR3 region has the DNA TGTGCCTGGAGTGTACTCCCCTGGCAGGGGCGGAATGAGCAGTTCTTC.